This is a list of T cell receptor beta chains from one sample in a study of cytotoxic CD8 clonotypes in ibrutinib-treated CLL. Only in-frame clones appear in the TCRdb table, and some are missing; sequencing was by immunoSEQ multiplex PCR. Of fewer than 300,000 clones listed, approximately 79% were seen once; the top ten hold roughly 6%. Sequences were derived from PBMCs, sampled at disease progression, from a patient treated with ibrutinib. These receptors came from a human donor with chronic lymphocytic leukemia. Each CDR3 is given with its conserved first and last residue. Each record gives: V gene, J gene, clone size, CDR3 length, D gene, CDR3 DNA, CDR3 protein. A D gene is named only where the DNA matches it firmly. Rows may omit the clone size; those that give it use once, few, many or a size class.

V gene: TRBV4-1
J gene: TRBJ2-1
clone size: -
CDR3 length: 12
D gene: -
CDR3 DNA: TGCGCCAGCAGCCAAGACCGAATAAGTCAGTTCTTC
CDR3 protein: CASSQDRISQFF

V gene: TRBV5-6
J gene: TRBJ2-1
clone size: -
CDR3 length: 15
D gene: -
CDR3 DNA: TGTGCCAGCAGCTTGGTTGGGGCCTCCTACAATGAGCAGTTCTTC
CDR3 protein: CASSLVGASYNEQFF

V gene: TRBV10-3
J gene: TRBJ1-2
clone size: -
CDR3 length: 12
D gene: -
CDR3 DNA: TGTGCCATCAGTGAGTCGATGGGGGGCTACACCTTC
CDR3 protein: CAISESMGGYTF

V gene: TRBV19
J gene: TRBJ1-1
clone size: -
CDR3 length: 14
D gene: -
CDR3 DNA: TGTGCCAGTAGTCTCGACAGACTGAACACTGAAGCTTTCTTT
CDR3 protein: CASSLDRLNTEAFF

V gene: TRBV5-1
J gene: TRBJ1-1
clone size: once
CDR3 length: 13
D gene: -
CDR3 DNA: TGCGCCAGCAGCCTTACGGGTTTCACTGAAGCTTTCTTT
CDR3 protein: CASSLTGFTEAFF

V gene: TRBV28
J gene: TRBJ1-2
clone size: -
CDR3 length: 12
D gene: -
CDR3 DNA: TGTGCCAGCAGTCTTGCATACGAAGGCTACACCTTC
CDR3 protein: CASSLAYEGYTF

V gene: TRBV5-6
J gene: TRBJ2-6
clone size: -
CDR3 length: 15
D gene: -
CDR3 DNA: TGTGCCAGCAGCTTGACGGCTTACGGGGCCAACGTCCTGACTTTC
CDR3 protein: CASSLTAYGANVLTF

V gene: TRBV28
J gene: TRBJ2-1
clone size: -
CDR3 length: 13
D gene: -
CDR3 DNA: TGTGCCACCAGGTTCAGCTCCTACAATGAGCAGTTCTTC
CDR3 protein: CATRFSSYNEQFF

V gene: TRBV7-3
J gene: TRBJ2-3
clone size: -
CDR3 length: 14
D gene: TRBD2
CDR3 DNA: TGTGCCAGCAGGCTAGCGGGAGATCCAGATACGCAGTATTTT
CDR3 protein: CASRLAGDPDTQYF

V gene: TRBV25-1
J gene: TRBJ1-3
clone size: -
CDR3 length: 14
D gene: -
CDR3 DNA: TGTGCCAGCAGTGAGGGACCCGTCGGGAACACCATATATTTT
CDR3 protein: CASSEGPVGNTIYF

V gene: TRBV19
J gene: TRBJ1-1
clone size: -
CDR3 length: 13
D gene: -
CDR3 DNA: TGTGCCAGTAGTATTAATGGGAACACTGAAGCTTTCTTT
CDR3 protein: CASSINGNTEAFF

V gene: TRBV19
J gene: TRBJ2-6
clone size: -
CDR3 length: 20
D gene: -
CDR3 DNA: TGTGCCAGTAGTATTAAGCTGGGGTGGGGCCCTGGCTCTGGGGCCAACGTCCTGACTTTC
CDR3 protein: CASSIKLGWGPGSGANVLTF

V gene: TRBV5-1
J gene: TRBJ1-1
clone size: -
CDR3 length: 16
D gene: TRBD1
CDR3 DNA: TGCGCCAGCAGCTTGGAAGGCAGGGGGCAGGGGGCTGAAGCTTTCTTT
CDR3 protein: CASSLEGRGQGAEAFF

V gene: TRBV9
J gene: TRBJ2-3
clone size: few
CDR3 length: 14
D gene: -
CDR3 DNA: TGTGCCAGCAGCGACGGCTCCCCCACAGATACGCAGTATTTT
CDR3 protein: CASSDGSPTDTQYF

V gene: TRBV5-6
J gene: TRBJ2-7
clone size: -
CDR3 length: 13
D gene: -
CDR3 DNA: TGTGCCAGCAGCTTGGAGGTTTGGGGCGAGCAGTACTTC
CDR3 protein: CASSLEVWGEQYF

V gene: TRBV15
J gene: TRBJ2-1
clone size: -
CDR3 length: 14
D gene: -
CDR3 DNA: TGTGCCACCAGCAGAGCCTTACAGGGCCAGGAGCAGTTCTTC
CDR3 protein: CATSRALQGQEQFF

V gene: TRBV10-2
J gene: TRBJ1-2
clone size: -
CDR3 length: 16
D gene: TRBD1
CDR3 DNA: TGCGCCAGCAGTGACATGGACAGGGTAGAAGGCTATGGCTACACCTTC
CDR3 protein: CASSDMDRVEGYGYTF